This TCR beta chain was recorded in a study of blood T cell repertoires in COVID-19. The germline gives CDR1 SGHNT, CDR2 YYREEE (reference sequence). CDR3 length: 15 amino acids. V was trimmed by 0 bases and J by 6 bases, leaving 15 bases between them. Clones were read by immunoSEQ multiplex PCR, and TCRdb kept only the in-frame ones, dropping some. This sample has 250,000 to 400,000 clones, with around 86% found just once. The J gene is TRBJ1-2, the V gene TRBV5-4; D not resolved. This clonotype was obtained from a man aged 50 to 60 with active or convalescent COVID-19. The sample taken for sequencing was peripheral blood. CDR3 in DNA: TGTGCCAGCAGCTTGGCGACGGGATGGGGAAATGGCTACACCTTC. It yields the protein CASSLATGWGNGYTF.